This T cell receptor beta chain came from a study of vaccination effects on CD4 cells after COVID-19. At the level of the study: The ViraFEST assay expanded antigen-specific CD4+ T cells with viral peptide pools before sequencing. The study's findings and limits: Nearly all vaccine-induced clones in healthy recipients recognized only SARS-CoV-2.

About this clone: Its target is unknown.

Having been cultured for roughly 9 days, the cells underwent CD4+ T cell isolation. Either the mRNA-1273 or the BNT162b2 vaccine was given to participants as two doses. Absence of prior SARS-CoV-2 infection characterized the vaccine recipients, who showed negative nucleocapsid antibodies. This CDR3 has 13 amino acids. Germline CDR1 and CDR2: LNHDA and SQIVND (reference sequence). V lost 6 bases and J 7 bases, leaving 10 bases between the germline ends. Here immunoSEQ multiplex PCR was the method, and the copy in TCRdb shows in-frame clones only, minus some. The sample includes about 66,000 clones, over 70% of them seen just once.

The receptor was isolated from a human donor who received a COVID-19 vaccine. The V and J genes are TRBV19 and TRBJ1-6, with D tentatively TRBD1 (6 bases). Sequenced here: CD4+ T cells from PBMCs cultured without peptide, sampled after COVID-19 vaccination. The CDR3 coding sequence is TGTGCCAGTAGAGGACAGAGCAATTCACCCCTCCACTTT. This codes for CASRGQSNSPLHF.